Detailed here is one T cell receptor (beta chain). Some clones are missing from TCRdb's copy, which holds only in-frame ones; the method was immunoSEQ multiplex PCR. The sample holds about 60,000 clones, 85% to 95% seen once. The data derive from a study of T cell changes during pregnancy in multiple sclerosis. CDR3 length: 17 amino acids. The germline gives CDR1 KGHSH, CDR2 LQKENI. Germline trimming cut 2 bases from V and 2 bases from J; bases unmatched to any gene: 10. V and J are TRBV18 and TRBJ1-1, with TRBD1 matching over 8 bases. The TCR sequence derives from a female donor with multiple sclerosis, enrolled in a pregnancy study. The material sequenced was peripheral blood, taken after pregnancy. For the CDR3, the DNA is TGTGCCAGCTCACCATTGGGACAGGTCGGGGGCAACACTGAAGCTTTCTTT. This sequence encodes CASSPLGQVGGNTEAFF. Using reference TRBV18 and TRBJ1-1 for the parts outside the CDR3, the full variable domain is NAGVMQNPRHLVRRRGQEARLRCSPMKGHSHVYWYRQLPEEGLKFMVYLQKENIIDESGMPKERFSAEFPKEGPSILRIQQVVRGDSAAYFCASSPLGQVGGNTEAFFGQGTRLTVV.